This is a list of T cell receptor beta chains from one sample in a study of beta chain features in type 1 diabetes. Measured with immunoSEQ multiplex PCR; TCRdb has only the in-frame clones, and not every one. The sample carries 600,000 to 650,000 clones, around 15% recorded once. The sample consisted of naive CD4+ T cells from blood. Source of these receptors: a man aged 18 to 30 in good health. CDR3s include the opening cysteine and the closing phenylalanine or tryptophan. Each record gives: J gene, clone size, V gene, D gene, CDR3 protein, CDR3 DNA. The D gene is left open where the match is weak. Clone sizes are given selectively: once, few, many, or a class where the clone is expanded.

TRBJ1-2	NA	TRBV2	NA	CASRDDNGGYTF	TGTGCCAGCAGAGACGACAACGGGGGCTACACCTTC
TRBJ1-5	NA	TRBV28	TRBD1	CASSPGTGLRPQHF	TGTGCCAGCAGCCCCGGGACAGGGTTGCGGCCCCAGCATTTT
TRBJ1-2	few	TRBV28	TRBD1	CASRPGQGYGYTF	TGTGCCAGCAGGCCCGGACAGGGCTATGGCTACACCTTC
TRBJ2-1	once	TRBV9	TRBD2	CASSKGTSRNNEQFF	TGTGCCAGCAGCAAGGGGACTAGCCGAAACAATGAGCAGTTCTTC
TRBJ2-1	NA	TRBV4-2	TRBD1	CASSQDVRGFEQFF	TGTGCCAGCAGCCAAGATGTCAGGGGGTTTGAGCAGTTCTTC
TRBJ2-3	few	TRBV4-3	NA	CASSQAATRDSTDTQYF	TGCGCCAGCAGCCAAGCCGCTACTAGGGACTCCACAGATACGCAGTATTTT
TRBJ1-4	NA	TRBV4-2	NA	CASSQDLGAVANEKLFF	TGTGCCAGCAGCCAAGATCTTGGGGCGGTGGCTAATGAAAAACTGTTTTTT
TRBJ1-2	few	TRBV6-6	NA	CASSYAGNYGYTF	TGTGCCAGCAGTTACGCAGGGAACTATGGCTACACCTTC
TRBJ1-2	few	TRBV6-5	NA	CASSYQQAANYGYTF	TGTGCCAGCAGTTACCAGCAGGCGGCTAACTATGGCTACACCTTC
TRBJ2-5	few	TRBV5-6	NA	CASSLASGVVETQYF	TGTGCCAGCAGCTTGGCCTCAGGGGTGGTGGAGACCCAGTACTTC
TRBJ2-7	few	TRBV29-1	NA	CSVVGTYEQYF	TGCAGCGTTGTGGGAACCTACGAGCAGTACTTC
TRBJ2-1	NA	TRBV19	TRBD2	CASRKLAGGFNEQFF	TGTGCCAGTAGAAAACTAGCGGGGGGATTCAATGAGCAGTTCTTC
TRBJ1-2	once	TRBV28	NA	CASISGPLYGYTF	TGTGCCAGCATTTCAGGGCCCCTCTATGGCTACACCTTC
TRBJ2-5	few	TRBV27	TRBD2	CASSEPGLAGMETQYF	TGTGCCAGCAGTGAACCGGGACTAGCGGGGATGGAGACCCAGTACTTC
TRBJ1-2	few	TRBV5-1	NA	CASSFVYSDDSGYTF	TGCGCCAGCAGCTTCGTTTACAGCGATGATTCTGGCTACACCTTC
TRBJ1-2	NA	TRBV4-3	NA	CASTPRDEGGYGYTF	TGCGCCAGCACCCCCCGGGATGAGGGGGGCTATGGCTACACCTTC
TRBJ2-7	NA	TRBV6-5	NA	CASSLHRLYEQYF	TGTGCCAGCAGTCTTCACAGGCTATACGAGCAGTACTTC
TRBJ2-4	few	TRBV7-2	TRBD1	CASSSGQAKRGNIQYF	TGTGCCAGCAGCTCGGGACAGGCTAAACGGGGAAACATTCAGTACTTC
TRBJ1-1	NA	TRBV5-5	NA	CASSGIWDTEAFF	TGTGCCAGCAGCGGTATATGGGACACTGAAGCTTTCTTT
TRBJ1-1	NA	TRBV5-4	NA	CASSSLGTHNTEAFF	TGTGCCAGCAGCTCGCTAGGGACACATAACACTGAAGCTTTCTTT
TRBJ2-3	few	TRBV18	NA	CASSPRLPGGDTQYF	TGTGCCAGCTCACCACGACTCCCCGGAGGAGATACGCAGTATTTT
TRBJ1-1	few	TRBV5-4	NA	CASSFTGMNTEAFF	TGTGCCAGCAGCTTCACAGGGATGAACACTGAAGCTTTCTTT
TRBJ2-3	NA	TRBV15	NA	CATSSPWRTDTQYF	TGTGCCACCAGCTCCCCTTGGCGCACAGATACGCAGTATTTT
TRBJ1-3	few	TRBV19	NA	CASSTFDGSGNTIYF	TGTGCCAGTAGTACTTTCGACGGCTCTGGAAACACCATATATTTT
TRBJ2-7	few	TRBV9	TRBD2	CASSRTSLPNEQYF	TGTGCCAGCTCGAGGACTAGCCTTCCAAACGAGCAGTACTTC
TRBJ1-5	NA	TRBV9	NA	CASSVAREYQPQHF	TGTGCCAGCAGCGTAGCACGGGAGTATCAGCCCCAGCATTTT
TRBJ1-2	NA	TRBV6-1	NA	CASSEARGNGYTF	TGTGCCAGCAGTGAAGCGCGGGGAAACGGCTACACCTTC